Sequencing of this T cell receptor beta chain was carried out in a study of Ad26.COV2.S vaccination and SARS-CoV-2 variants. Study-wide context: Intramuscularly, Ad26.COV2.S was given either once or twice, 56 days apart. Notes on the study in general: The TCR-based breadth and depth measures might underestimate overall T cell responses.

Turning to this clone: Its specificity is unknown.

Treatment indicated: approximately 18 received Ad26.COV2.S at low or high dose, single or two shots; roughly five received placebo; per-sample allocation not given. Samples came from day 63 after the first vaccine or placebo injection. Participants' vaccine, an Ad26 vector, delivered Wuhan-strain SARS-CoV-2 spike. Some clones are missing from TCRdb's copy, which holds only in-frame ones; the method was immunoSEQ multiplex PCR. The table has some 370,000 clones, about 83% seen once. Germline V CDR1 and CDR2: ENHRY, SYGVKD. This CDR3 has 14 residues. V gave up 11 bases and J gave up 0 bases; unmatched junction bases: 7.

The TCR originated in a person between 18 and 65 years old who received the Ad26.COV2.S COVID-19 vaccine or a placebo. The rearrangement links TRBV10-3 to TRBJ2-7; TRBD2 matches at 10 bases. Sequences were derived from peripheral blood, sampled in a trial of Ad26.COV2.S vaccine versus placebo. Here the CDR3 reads CASRAGGVSYEQYF. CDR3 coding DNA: TGTGCCTCAAGAGCGGGAGGGGTCTCCTACGAGCAGTACTTC.